A selection of T cell receptor beta chains follows, all from one sample in a study of blood T cell repertoires in COVID-19. TCRdb keeps only in-frame clones here, not all; method: immunoSEQ multiplex PCR. The table has approximately 130,000 clones, 70% to 90% seen once. The sequenced sample consisted of peripheral blood. The receptors were sampled from a human donor in a cohort sampled during active COVID-19. Each CDR3 is given with its conserved first and last residue. Each record gives: V gene, clone size, D gene, CDR3 protein. A D gene is named only where the DNA matches it firmly. Only part of the rows carry a size: once, few, many, or a class if the clone is expanded.

TRBV3-1/TRBV3-2,.,.,CASSQEILGLGNQPQHF
TRBV5-1,.,TRBD1,CASSGRTGGTRFPYGYTF
TRBV5-4,.,.,CASSLKGSKRGTEAFF
TRBV6-2/TRBV6-3,once,TRBD2,CASRPPGLAGGPGTQYF
TRBV6-4,.,TRBD1,CASSPAGTGGRGQPQHF
TRBV11-2,.,TRBD2,CASSPRTSGGPDPTYEQYF
TRBV3-1/TRBV3-2,.,.,CASSPPGEAGNTIYF
TRBV12-3/TRBV12-4,.,.,CASSLGQYNEQFF
TRBV9,.,.,CASSPWDSSTGELFF
TRBV19,few,.,CASSISPGGGNEQFF
TRBV19,.,TRBD1,CASSMDRERNTEAFF
TRBV9,.,TRBD2,CASSQGTSGGQETQYF
TRBV5-4,.,TRBD2,CASKPGGNTGELFF
TRBV6-5,.,.,CASSYSNRASGYEQYF
TRBV7-3,.,TRBD2,CASSSLAGRDTQYF
TRBV7-8,.,TRBD1,CASSLGQTNYGYTF
TRBV24-1,.,.,CATSGGPGELFF
TRBV7-6,once,.,CASSPGGGSPLHF
TRBV11-2,.,TRBD1,CASSLGTGGGEETQYF
TRBV5-1,.,.,CASSLGPTPDGTQYF
TRBV7-9,.,TRBD1,CASSPNRGRSGELFF
TRBV19,.,TRBD1,CASSRGGANTGELFF
TRBV5-4,.,.,CASSSGGPGGLLLDGYTF
TRBV6-5,.,.,CASRRGSYTEAFF
TRBV5-1,.,.,CASSLAGISNGYTF
TRBV18,.,.,CASSLNVGAGDTQYF
TRBV5-6,.,.,CASSLAGALMNTEAFF
TRBV19,.,.,CASSIFSGDTIYF
TRBV21-1,.,.,CASARDRNTGELFF
TRBV5-5,.,.,CASSFWVGSAEQYF
TRBV11-2,few,.,CASSLGVRATGELFF
TRBV19,.,.,CASSIGGGGDYGYTF
TRBV18,.,TRBD1,CASSPPGDRTLQYF
TRBV5-1,.,.,CASSSLQGKSTEAFF
TRBV7-8,.,TRBD2,CASSATSGNNEQFF
TRBV5-1,.,TRBD1,CASRPGTGVSLGETQYF
TRBV2,.,TRBD2,CASSATGTSGGAASTDTQYF